These 10 T cell receptor beta chains came from one sample sequenced in a study of blood T cells in healthy people across ages. With a J-beta primer mix and a sample-barcoded 5' primer, a second PCR ran about 6 to 11 cycles. MiXCR was run by TCRdb on the 5' RACE reads, yielding one entry per CDR3 protein. The repertoire holds fewer than 2 million distinct CDR3 sequences, with 35% to 50% as singletons. Sequenced sample: blood. Receptors originate from a human donor in good health.

This clonotype was seen more than once but under ten times. J is TRBJ2-5 and V is TRBV7-2; 7 bases line up with TRBD1. Germline V CDR1 and CDR2: SGHTA, FQGNSA. V gave up 6 bases and J gave up 5 bases; unmatched junction bases: 15. CDR3 size: 16 residues. The CDR3 region is CASRGQMRGSRETQYF. The DNA for the CDR3 is TGTGCCAGCAGGGGACAGATGAGGGGGTCGAGGGAGACCCAGTACTTC.

The chain carries TRBV29-1 and TRBJ1-2; unclear D gene. Germline assignment: CDR1 SQVTM and CDR2 ANQGSEA. The CDR3 covers 13 residues. V gave up 6 bases and J gave up 1 base, with 12 bases separating them. The CDR3 DNA is TGCAGCGTGGGTATATCGCTTAACTATGGCTACACCTTC. This sequence encodes CSVGISLNYGYTF.

The chain couples TRBV6-1 to TRBJ1-1, with D tentatively TRBD1 (5 bases). Looked up from germline, CDR1 is MNHNS and CDR2 is SASEGT. Trimming left V 1 base short and J 1 base short, with 10 bases between. The CDR3 contains 15 residues. The CDR3: CASSEGIGGNTEAFF. The CDR3 DNA reads as TGTGCCAGCAGTGAAGGGATCGGGGGGAACACTGAAGCTTTCTTT.

The chain is built from TRBV27 and TRBJ2-6, with no clear D. Per the germline V gene, CDR1 is MNHEY and CDR2 is SMNVEV (reference sequence). The germline V and J ends were trimmed by 3 bases and 4 bases, with 7 bases remaining between them. CDR3 length: 14 residues. Here the CDR3 reads CASSFDWGANVLTF. DNA for the CDR3: TGTGCCAGCAGTTTCGATTGGGGGGCCAACGTCCTGACTTTC.

The genes are TRBV20-1 and TRBJ1-4, with 8 bases matching TRBD1. Trimming at V came to 4 bases and at J to 11 bases, leaving 15 bases not matched to a gene. The CDR3 contains 15 residues. Germline V gene lookup returns CDR1 DFQATT and CDR2 SNEGSKA (reference sequence). CDR3 bases: TGCAGTGCTACAGGACAGGGTGTTGGTTCGGCTAAACTGTTTTTT. Amino acid sequence: CSATGQGVGSAKLFF.

In this sample, this clonotype turned up a few times. This chain connects TRBV7-2 to TRBJ2-5; D perhaps matches TRBD1 (5 bases). This CDR3 comprises 14 residues. Germline CDR1 reads SGHTA; CDR2 reads FQGNSA. Trimming pared 0 bases from V and 7 bases from J, leaving 12 bases between. The CDR3 DNA is TGTGCCAGCAGCTTAGCGGACATCACGCCGACCCAGTACTTC. Translating it yields CASSLADITPTQYF.

The J gene is TRBJ1-1, the V gene TRBV25-1, with 8 bases fitting TRBD1. V dropped 0 bases and J dropped 6; count of bases not matched to a gene: 6. Germline lookup yields CDR1 MGHDK and CDR2 SYGVNS. The CDR3 covers 15 residues. The DNA of the CDR3 is TGTGCCAGCAGTGAATACGGTGGACAGGGCTCTGAAGCTTTCTTT. Its protein product is CASSEYGGQGSEAFF. Variable domain in full (rest from reference TRBV25-1 and TRBJ1-1): EADIYQTPRYLVIGTGKKITLECSQTMGHDKMYWYQQDPGMELHLIHYSYGVNSTEKGDLSSESTVSRIRTEHFPLTLESARPSHTSQYLCASSEYGGQGSEAFFGQGTRLTVV.

V gene TRBV11-1 combines with J gene TRBJ2-5; TRBD1 agrees at 8 bases. The CDR3 runs 17 residues. The germline gives CDR1 SGHAT, CDR2 FQDESV (reference sequence). V lost 2 bases and J lost 11; bases outside the gene matches: 19. The CDR3 sequence: CASSLRPDRAAVNEQYF. The CDR3 region has the DNA TGTGCCAGCAGCTTAAGGCCGGACAGGGCGGCGGTCAATGAGCAGTACTTC.

This chain links TRBV20-1 with TRBJ2-7; possible D gene TRBD1, 6 bases. Trimming took off 0 bases at V and 5 bases at J, with 14 bases between the two ends. This CDR3 has 14 residues. Germline loops: CDR1 DFQATT, CDR2 SNEGSKA (reference sequence). The DNA of the CDR3 is TGCAGTGCTAGAGATTCTACAGGGAACAACGAGCAGTACTTC. This codes for CSARDSTGNNEQYF.

This clonotype appeared a few times. The J gene is TRBJ1-2, the V gene TRBV7-9, with D unresolved. This CDR3 contains 15 residues. V was shortened by 5 bases and J by 0 bases, with 13 bases between the two germline ends. The V gene's germline CDR1 is SEHNR and CDR2 FQNEAQ (reference sequence). CDR3 DNA sequence: TGTGCCAGCAGCCCTGGCCGGGAAGCTAACTATGGCTACACCTTC. Translating it yields CASSPGREANYGYTF.